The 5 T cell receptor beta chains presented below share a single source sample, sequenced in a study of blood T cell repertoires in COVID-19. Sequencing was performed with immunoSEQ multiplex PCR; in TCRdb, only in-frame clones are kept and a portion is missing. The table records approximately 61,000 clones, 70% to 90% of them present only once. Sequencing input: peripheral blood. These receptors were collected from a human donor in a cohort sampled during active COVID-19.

The CDR3 region has the DNA TGTGCCAGCAGACCCACAGCTCCAAGCGGGGATGAGCAGTTCTTC. Its translation is CASRPTAPSGDEQFF. The chain combines TRBV7-3 with TRBJ2-1, with 7 positions matching TRBD2. Germline V lookup: CDR1 SGHTA, CDR2 FQGTGA. Trimming cost V 6 bases and J 8 bases; bases outside gene matches: 13. This CDR3 region has 15 residues.

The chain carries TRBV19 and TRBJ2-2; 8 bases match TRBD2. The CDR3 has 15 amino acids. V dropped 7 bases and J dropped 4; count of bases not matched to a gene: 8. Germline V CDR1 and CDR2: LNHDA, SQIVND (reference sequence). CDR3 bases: TGTGCCAGTAAGCCAGCGGGAGTGGTCACCGGGGAGCTGTTTTTT. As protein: CASKPAGVVTGELFF.

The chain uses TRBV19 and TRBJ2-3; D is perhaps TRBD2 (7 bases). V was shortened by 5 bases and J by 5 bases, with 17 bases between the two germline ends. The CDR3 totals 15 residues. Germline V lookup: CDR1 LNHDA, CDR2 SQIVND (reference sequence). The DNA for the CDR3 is TGTGCCAGTAGTTCAATGGGGGGGCAAGGAGATACGCAGTATTTT. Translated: CASSSMGGQGDTQYF.

CDR3 DNA sequence: TGCGCCAGCAGCCAAGAGCCCGGGACTAGTTCGTTCTTC. It specifies CASSQEPGTSSFF. The rearrangement joins TRBV4-3 to TRBJ2-1; 8 positions match TRBD2. V trimming: 0 bases; J trimming: 15 bases; junction bases outside the gene matches: 7. Germline-derived CDR1 and CDR2 are LGHNA and YSLEER. The CDR3 covers 13 residues.

The CDR3 protein is CASSRPSVASYEQYF. In DNA form, the CDR3 reads TGTGCCAGCAGTCGCCCTTCAGTGGCCTCCTACGAGCAGTACTTC. The chain joins TRBV28 to TRBJ2-7; D gene unclear. The V gene lost 5 bases and the J gene lost 0 bases, with 14 bases spanning the gap. CDR1 is MDHEN, CDR2 SYDVKM, per germline. The CDR3 sequence is 15 residues long.